This TCR beta chain came from a study of B cell selection in AIRE deficiency. Study-wide points: In TCRBV usage, CDR3 length and diversity, patient Tconv and Treg cells matched healthy donors. Roughly 29% of healthy-donor shared Treg TCRbeta sequences appeared in patient Tconv cells.

Using immunoSEQ multiplex PCR, the repertoire was profiled, and TCRdb retains in-frame clones only, with some absent. There are under 30,000 clones in the sample; 97% occur only once, and more than 0.15% lies in the top ten. Germline assignment: CDR1 SEHNR and CDR2 FQNEAQ (reference sequence). Trimming left V 5 bases short and J 7 bases short, with 11 bases between. This CDR3 region has 12 residues. Sorting defined conventional CD4 T cells as CD4+CD127+. A note on this clone: The target antigen is unknown.

The receptor was derived from a human donor with AIRE deficiency. The rearrangement uses TRBV7-9 and TRBJ1-2; perhaps TRBD1 as D (5 bases). Sequencing input: conventional CD4+ T cells sorted from PBMCs. The CDR3 loop is CASSLSQGGYTF. CDR3 DNA: TGTGCCAGCAGCCTTAGCCAGGGTGGCTACACCTTC.